This TCR beta chain derives from a study of Graves' ophthalmopathy and Graves' hyperthyroidism. PBMCs were density-gradient isolated from around 10 ml fresh blood. V was pared by 6 bases and J by 7 bases, with 7 bases between. The CDR3 sequence is 11 residues long. Amplifying from RNA transcripts, the study obtained TCR beta CDR3 regions. The first-round RT-PCR employed HTBI primers together with the Qiagen OneStep RT-PCR kit. A multiplex PCR was then performed as the second round. TCRdb redid the calling of the multiplex PCR reads with MiXCR, one entry per CDR3 protein. The sample yields some 350,000 distinct CDR3 sequences, 17% seen once.

This receptor was identified in an adult woman with stable Graves' hyperthyroidism. Sequenced: peripheral blood. The chain couples TRBV12-3 or TRBV12-4 to TRBJ1-5; D is uncertain. The CDR3 DNA reads TGTGCCAGCAGGGTGGGCCAGCCCCAGCATTTT. Protein product: CASRVGQPQHF.